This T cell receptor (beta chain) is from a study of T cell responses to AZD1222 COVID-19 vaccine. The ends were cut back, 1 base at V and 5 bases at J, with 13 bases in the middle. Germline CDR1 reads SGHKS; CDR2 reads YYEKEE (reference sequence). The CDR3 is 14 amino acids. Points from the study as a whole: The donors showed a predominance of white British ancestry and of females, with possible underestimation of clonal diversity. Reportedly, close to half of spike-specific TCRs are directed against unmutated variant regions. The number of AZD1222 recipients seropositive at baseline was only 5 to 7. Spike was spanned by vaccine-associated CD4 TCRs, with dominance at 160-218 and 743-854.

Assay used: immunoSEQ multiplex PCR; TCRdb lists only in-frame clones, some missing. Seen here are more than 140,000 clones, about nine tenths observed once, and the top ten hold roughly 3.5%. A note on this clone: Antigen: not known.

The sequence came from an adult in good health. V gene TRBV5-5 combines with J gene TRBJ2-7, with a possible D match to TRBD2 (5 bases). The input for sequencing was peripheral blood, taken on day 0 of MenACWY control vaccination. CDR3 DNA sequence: TGTGCCAGCAGCTTGCTTTTTCGGGGAAACGAGCAGTACTTC. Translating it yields CASSLLFRGNEQYF.